This T cell receptor beta chain was captured in a study of T cell repertoires in cytomegalovirus infection (dated by TCRdb to the late 2010s). Context from the whole study: Donor HLA type was relevant to the analysis, because carriage of CMV infection together with the matching HLA type was indicated by public TCR beta signatures.

TCRdb names Illumina HiSeq 1500 as the instrument used. The public reads were run again by TCRdb, first through fastp at Q25 and then through MiXCR, and only productive beta chains were kept. Every CDR3 protein is listed once, alongside the most common genes and DNA of its rows. The sample has more than 650,000 distinct CDR3 sequences on record, 35% to 45% of them singletons. More than 2.5% of the sample belongs to the ten largest clones. As to this clonotype: What this receptor recognizes is not known. A read error is possible here, since a much larger clone lies one base away.

The full study reports these points: Cumulative frequency of public TCR beta family members discriminated carriers of CMV infection plus the relevant HLA type in this cohort and an independent 352-donor cohort. The ex vivo response was dominated by HLA-C-restricted CMV-specific TCR beta clonotypes, which also provided the single most frequent clonotype in two of eight donors.

From its cysteine to its phenylalanine, the CDR3 spans 15 amino acids. Only the CDR3 DNA is retained, 45 bases long and in frame from the first base. Based on the germline V gene, the CDR1 and CDR2 sequences are SGHNT and YENEEA. The sequencing input was PBMCs. The chain is encoded by TRBV11-3 joined to TRBJ2-1; TRBD1 is perhaps the D gene, given 6 matching bases. This receptor was obtained from a human donor in good health (CMV status not recorded). Some clones in this sample may be carry-over from other donors' samples. The sequenced DNA: TGTGCCAGCAGTTTAGGGTGGCAGGGGTACAAGGAGCAGTTCTTC. This yields the protein CASSLGWQGYKEQFF.